Listed below are T cell receptor beta chains from one sample, sequenced in a study of cytotoxic CD8 clonotypes in ibrutinib-treated CLL. The table came from immunoSEQ multiplex PCR; TCRdb's copy has only in-frame clones and leaves some out. Counted here are approximately 74,000 clones, around 80% occurring once; the ten biggest clones make up around 7.7%. The sample here was PBMCs, taken at disease progression, from a patient treated with ibrutinib. The receptors originated from a human donor with chronic lymphocytic leukemia. Both conserved end residues are part of each CDR3. D genes are given only for firm matches. Where a row states a size, it is once, few, many or the class of an expanded clone; other rows omit it.

abundance	j_gene	d_gene	v_gene	CDR3aa	CDR3nt
NA	TRBJ1-2	NA	TRBV27	CASSLDFGYGYTF	TGTGCCAGCAGCCTCGATTTCGGATATGGCTACACCTTC
NA	TRBJ1-4	NA	TRBV6-6	CASRPNREKLFF	TGTGCCAGCAGACCGAACAGGGAAAAACTGTTTTTT
NA	TRBJ1-1	NA	TRBV6-6	CASSRGTTMNTEAFF	TGTGCCAGCAGTCGAGGGACAACCATGAACACTGAAGCTTTCTTT
few	TRBJ1-2	NA	TRBV21-1	CATKTTGAGGYTF	TGTGCCACAAAGACGACAGGGGCTGGTGGCTACACCTTC
few	TRBJ1-4	NA	TRBV19	CASTIRGGGEKLFF	TGTGCCAGTACTATACGGGGGGGAGGTGAAAAACTGTTTTTT
NA	TRBJ2-7	TRBD1	TRBV5-1	CASSIWTGNEQYF	TGCGCCAGCAGCATCTGGACAGGGAACGAGCAGTACTTC
NA	TRBJ2-3	NA	TRBV7-8	CASSLKTDTQYF	TGTGCCAGCAGCTTGAAAACAGATACGCAGTATTTT
NA	TRBJ1-6	TRBD1	TRBV4-1	CASSHGQGPTGSPLHF	TGCGCCAGCAGCCATGGACAGGGTCCCACCGGGTCACCCCTCCACTTT
NA	TRBJ2-1	TRBD2	TRBV6-1	CASRASGGAFNEQFF	TGTGCCAGCAGGGCTAGCGGGGGGGCCTTCAATGAGCAGTTCTTC
once	TRBJ1-2	TRBD1	TRBV27	CASSLFSAWPGTGSRGYTF	TGTGCCAGCAGTTTATTTTCAGCGTGGCCCGGGACAGGGAGTCGAGGCTACACCTTC
once	TRBJ2-7	TRBD1	TRBV10-3	CAISELQGSSYEQYF	TGTGCCATCAGTGAGTTACAGGGGAGCTCCTACGAGCAGTACTTC
few	TRBJ1-2	NA	TRBV9	CASSAPSYGYTF	TGTGCCAGCAGCGCCCCTTCCTATGGCTACACCTTC
NA	TRBJ2-2	NA	TRBV11-3	CASSLRARAGELFF	TGTGCCAGCAGCTTAAGGGCGAGGGCCGGGGAGCTGTTTTTT
NA	TRBJ1-2	TRBD1	TRBV29-1	CSVRQGSGYTF	TGCAGCGTTAGACAGGGCAGCGGCTACACCTTC
NA	TRBJ2-7	NA	TRBV5-1	CASSLAPGANYEQYF	TGCGCCAGCAGCTTGGCCCCGGGAGCGAACTACGAGCAGTACTTC
NA	TRBJ2-5	NA	TRBV6-1	CASRSAGSGAQYF	TGTGCCAGCAGATCAGCAGGGTCCGGGGCCCAGTACTTC
NA	TRBJ2-2	NA	TRBV30	CAWNRVGELFF	TGTGCCTGGAATCGGGTCGGGGAGCTGTTTTTT
NA	TRBJ2-7	TRBD1	TRBV5-4	CASSLGQGNEQYF	TGTGCCAGCAGCTTAGGACAGGGCAACGAGCAGTACTTC
NA	TRBJ2-3	NA	TRBV5-4	CASSLAAGNTQYF	TGTGCCAGCAGCTTGGCCGCAGGAAATACGCAGTATTTT
NA	TRBJ1-2	NA	TRBV7-9	CASTPGSEGYGYTF	TGTGCCAGCACCCCGGGGTCGGAGGGCTATGGCTACACCTTC
few	TRBJ2-3	TRBD2	TRBV5-4	CVGLASDTQYF	TGTGTGGGACTAGCATCCGATACGCAGTATTTT
NA	TRBJ1-5	TRBD1	TRBV6-5	CASSYRGRNQPQHF	TGTGCCAGCAGTTACAGGGGGCGAAATCAGCCCCAGCATTTT
NA	TRBJ1-6	NA	TRBV7-2	CARRTSNNSPLHF	TGTGCCAGAAGGACATCTAATAATTCACCCCTCCACTTT
NA	TRBJ2-2	NA	TRBV19	CASNKGLRRSGAELFF	TGTGCCAGTAATAAGGGACTCCGACGGTCGGGGGCAGAGCTGTTTTTT
NA	TRBJ1-5	NA	TRBV28	CASSYPGGGQPQHF	TGTGCCAGCAGCTACCCCGGCGGAGGGCAGCCCCAGCATTTT
NA	TRBJ2-7	NA	TRBV7-3	CASSLTAGTGEQYF	TGTGCCAGCAGCTTAACCGCAGGGACGGGCGAGCAGTACTTC
NA	TRBJ1-5	NA	TRBV5-8	CASSLPTGLWSNQPQHF	TGTGCCAGCAGCTTGCCCACAGGGCTTTGGAGCAATCAGCCCCAGCATTTT
NA	TRBJ1-2	NA	TRBV6-1	CASSPRGEANYGYTF	TGTGCCAGCAGTCCACGGGGGGAAGCTAACTATGGCTACACCTTC
NA	TRBJ2-7	NA	TRBV7-9	CASSFTGLSYEQYF	TGTGCCAGCAGCTTCACAGGGCTCTCCTACGAGCAGTACTTC
NA	TRBJ2-7	TRBD2	TRBV29-1	CSANSGIPYEQYF	TGCAGCGCCAATAGCGGGATCCCCTACGAGCAGTACTTC
NA	TRBJ2-3	TRBD2	TRBV5-1	CASSLLAGGSTDTQYF	TGCGCCAGCAGCTTACTAGCGGGGGGTAGCACAGATACGCAGTATTTT
few	TRBJ2-5	TRBD2	TRBV7-3	CASSILAGGETQYF	TGTGCCAGCAGTATTTTAGCGGGAGGAGAGACCCAGTACTTC
few	TRBJ2-5	NA	TRBV11-2	CASSRVGTRRETQYF	TGTGCCAGCAGTCGAGTTGGGACAAGGCGAGAGACCCAGTACTTC
NA	TRBJ2-7	TRBD1	TRBV10-1	CASSGVLGQGSDEQYF	TGCGCCAGCAGTGGGGTCTTGGGACAGGGGTCCGACGAGCAGTACTTC
NA	TRBJ2-7	TRBD2	TRBV11-2	CASSFTYPVRLADSYEQYF	TGTGCCAGCAGCTTCACATACCCCGTCCGACTAGCGGATTCCTACGAGCAGTACTTC
NA	TRBJ2-6	NA	TRBV6-5	CASRTGFSGANVLTF	TGTGCCAGCCGTACAGGGTTCTCTGGGGCCAACGTCCTGACTTTC
NA	TRBJ2-1	NA	TRBV5-6	CASSLEGNEQFF	TGTGCCAGCAGCTTGGAGGGCAATGAGCAGTTCTTC
NA	TRBJ2-7	NA	TRBV5-1	CASSRTRGITYEQYF	TGCGCCAGCAGTCGCACCCGGGGTATCACCTACGAGCAGTACTTC
NA	TRBJ2-3	NA	TRBV5-1	CASSLGVSPDTQYF	TGCGCCAGCAGCTTAGGGGTTTCGCCAGATACGCAGTATTTT
few	TRBJ1-5	NA	TRBV18	CASSTKGHSNQPQHF	TGTGCCAGCTCAACGAAGGGGCATAGCAATCAGCCCCAGCATTTT
NA	TRBJ2-7	NA	TRBV6-1	CASRDRVAPYYEQYF	TGTGCCAGCAGGGACAGAGTGGCACCTTACTACGAGCAGTACTTC
NA	TRBJ1-1	NA	TRBV29-1	CSVEKVPTEAFF	TGCAGCGTTGAAAAGGTTCCGACTGAAGCTTTCTTT
NA	TRBJ2-2	NA	TRBV5-1	CASSLRGAGELFF	TGCGCCAGCAGCTTGAGGGGGGCCGGGGAGCTGTTTTTT
NA	TRBJ1-4	TRBD1	TRBV5-1	CASSLAAQGDEKLFF	TGCGCCAGCAGCTTGGCTGCACAGGGGGATGAAAAACTGTTTTTT
NA	TRBJ2-5	NA	TRBV27	CASSSNRVSRETQYF	TGTGCCAGCAGCTCTAACAGGGTGTCTAGAGAGACCCAGTACTTC
NA	TRBJ2-7	NA	TRBV19	CASSIVDRNYEQYF	TGTGCCAGTAGTATTGTAGACCGAAACTACGAGCAGTACTTC
NA	TRBJ2-7	NA	TRBV11-2	CASSLRGPTPGEQYF	TGTGCCAGCAGCTTACGTGGGCCAACACCCGGGGAGCAGTACTTC
once	TRBJ2-7	NA	TRBV30	CAWSPDYEQYF	TGTGCCTGGAGTCCCGACTACGAGCAGTACTTC
NA	TRBJ2-1	NA	TRBV7-2	CASRSPGSPREGEQFF	TGTGCCAGCAGATCCCCCGGGTCCCCTCGAGAGGGTGAGCAGTTCTTC
NA	TRBJ1-2	NA	TRBV28	CASSRTRLGGNYGYTF	TGTGCCAGCAGCCGCACACGACTGGGTGGTAACTATGGCTACACCTTC
once	TRBJ1-2	TRBD1	TRBV5-4	CASSPPGTGLYGYTF	TGTGCCAGCAGCCCTCCCGGGACAGGGCTCTATGGCTACACCTTC
NA	TRBJ2-2	NA	TRBV6-1	CASGTDGGHTGELFF	TGTGCCAGCGGGACCGACGGGGGGCACACCGGGGAGCTGTTTTTT
NA	TRBJ1-5	NA	TRBV7-2	CASSTIENQPQHF	TGTGCCAGCAGCACCATCGAGAATCAGCCCCAGCATTTT
NA	TRBJ2-1	TRBD2	TRBV5-4	CASHLPGLAGVGQFF	TGTGCCAGCCATTTACCGGGACTAGCGGGAGTCGGGCAGTTCTTC